What follows describes a single TCR beta chain. The antigen is undetermined. This specimen belongs to a study of T cells after yellow fever vaccination. Study details: Low-cell-number fractions underwent preparation using SMART-Seq v4 Ultra Low Input.

Template switching by 5'RACE produced TCR cDNA, adding a universal primer site and UMIs. TCRdb analysed the 5' RACE reads with MiXCR anew, one entry per CDR3 protein. The repertoire holds 70,000 or so distinct CDR3 sequences, with 5% to 6.5% as singletons. Trimming removed 3 bases from V and 4 bases from J, with 14 bases in between. This CDR3 region has 15 residues. Study-wide points: At under 97% for CD4 and almost 90% for CD8, most primary-vaccination clones showed up again after the booster. Repertoires obtained by FACS sorting could include abundant clonotypes that entered as contaminants from the bulk population.

The sequence was collected from a man aged 18 to 35 who received the YFV17D yellow fever vaccine. The input for sequencing was CD4+ T cells sorted from PBMCs, taken less than 16 days after the first yellow fever vaccination. This sequence joins TRBV12-3 or TRBV12-4 and TRBJ2-3; D not certain. CDR3 loop: CASSLTLSRADTQYF. The CDR3 region has the DNA TGTGCCAGCAGTTTGACCCTTTCTAGGGCAGATACGCAGTATTTT.